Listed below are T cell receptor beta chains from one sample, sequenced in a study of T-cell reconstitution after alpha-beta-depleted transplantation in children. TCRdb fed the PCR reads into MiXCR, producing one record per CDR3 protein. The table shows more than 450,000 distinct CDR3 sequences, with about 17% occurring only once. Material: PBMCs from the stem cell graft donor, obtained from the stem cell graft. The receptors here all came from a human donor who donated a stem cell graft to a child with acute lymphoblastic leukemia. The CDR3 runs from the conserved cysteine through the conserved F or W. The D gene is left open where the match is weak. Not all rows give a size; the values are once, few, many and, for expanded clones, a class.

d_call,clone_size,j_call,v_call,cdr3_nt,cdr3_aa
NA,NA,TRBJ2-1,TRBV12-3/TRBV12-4,TGTGCCAGCAGTCCGACGGACTATTCCAATGAGCAGTTCTTC,CASSPTDYSNEQFF
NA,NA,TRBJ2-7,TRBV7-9,TGTGCCAGCCAGGACGGGCTGTCCTACGAGCAGTACTTC,CASQDGLSYEQYF
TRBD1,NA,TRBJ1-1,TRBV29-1,TGCAGCGTCCAAAGCGGGACAGGGGACCCTGAAGCTTTCTTT,CSVQSGTGDPEAFF
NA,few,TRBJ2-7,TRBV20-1,TGCAGTGCGGGACGATCTGTCTACGAGCAGTACTTC,CSAGRSVYEQYF
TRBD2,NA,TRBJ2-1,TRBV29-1,TGCAGCGTCGAATTAGCGGGAGGGCCTTGGGATGAGCAGTTCTTC,CSVELAGGPWDEQFF
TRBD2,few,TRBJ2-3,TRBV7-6,TGTGCCAGCAGCAGGAACCCAGCGGGAGTCACAGATACGCAGTATTTT,CASSRNPAGVTDTQYF
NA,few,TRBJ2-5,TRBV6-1,TGTGCCAGCAACCGTAACAGCGTCCAAGAGACCCAGTACTTC,CASNRNSVQETQYF
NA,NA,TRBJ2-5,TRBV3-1,TGTGCCAGCAGCCACAGGGACCGGGAGACCCAGTACTTC,CASSHRDRETQYF
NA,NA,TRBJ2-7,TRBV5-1,TGCGCCAGCAGCTTGGTGCTGAGCTACGAGCAGTACTTC,CASSLVLSYEQYF
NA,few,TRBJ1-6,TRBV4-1,TGCGCCAGCAGCCAAGATCGAGAACCTACGTATAATTCACCCCTCCACTTT,CASSQDREPTYNSPLHF
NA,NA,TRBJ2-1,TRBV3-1,TGTGCCAGCAGCCGAATGCACAATGAGCAGTTCTTC,CASSRMHNEQFF
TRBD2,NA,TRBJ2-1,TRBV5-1,TGCGCCAGCAGCTTGGAAGGACTAGCCTTTAATGAGCAGTTCTTC,CASSLEGLAFNEQFF
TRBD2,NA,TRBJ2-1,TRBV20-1,TGCAGTGCTAGAGATTGGCGGGAGGGCGGTGGTGAGCAGTTCTTC,CSARDWREGGGEQFF
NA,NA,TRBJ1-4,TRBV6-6,TGTGCCAGCGGGACTAATGAAAAACTGTTTTTT,CASGTNEKLFF